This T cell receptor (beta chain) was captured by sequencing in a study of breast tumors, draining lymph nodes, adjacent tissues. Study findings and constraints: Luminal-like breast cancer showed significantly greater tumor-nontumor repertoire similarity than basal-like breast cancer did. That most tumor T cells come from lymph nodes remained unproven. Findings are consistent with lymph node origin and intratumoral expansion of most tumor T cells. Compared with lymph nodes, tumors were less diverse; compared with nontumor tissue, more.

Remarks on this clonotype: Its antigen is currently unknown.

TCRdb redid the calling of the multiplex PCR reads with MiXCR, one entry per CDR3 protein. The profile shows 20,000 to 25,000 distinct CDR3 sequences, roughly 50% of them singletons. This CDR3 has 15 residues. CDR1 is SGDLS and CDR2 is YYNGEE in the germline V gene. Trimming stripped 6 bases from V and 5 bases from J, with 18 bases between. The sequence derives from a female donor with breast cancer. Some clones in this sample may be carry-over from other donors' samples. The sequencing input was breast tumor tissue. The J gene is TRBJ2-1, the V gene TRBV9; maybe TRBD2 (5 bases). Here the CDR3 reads CASTKSGSAHNEQFF. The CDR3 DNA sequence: TGTGCCAGCACCAAGTCGGGGAGTGCACACAATGAGCAGTTCTTC.